This TCR beta chain emerged from a study of shared clonotypes between healthy human individuals. General observations from the study: Naive CD4 clonotype sharing across a few donors was approximately 5%.

DNA at about 210 ng, around 30,000 T cell genomes, went into sorted-subset replicate PCRs. Using immunoSEQ multiplex PCR, the repertoire was profiled, and TCRdb retains in-frame clones only, with some absent. The repertoire holds a few million clones, with 85% to 95% as singletons. As for this clone: Antigen unknown. Other DNA sequences of this sample code for an identical CDR3.

The sequence was collected from a man younger than 35 in good health. Some clones in this sample may be carry-over from other donors' samples. Input material: naive CD4+ T cells from PBMCs. Described subset: CD45RA+ positively selected.

CDR3 coding DNA: TGTGCCAGCAGCTCTCAGGGAGAGACCCAGTACTTC. It translates to CASSSQGETQYF. The V and J genes are TRBV7-8 and TRBJ2-5, with a weak D call TRBD1 (5 bases). CDR1 is SGHVS, CDR2 FQNEAQ, per germline. The V end was cut by 4 bases, the J end by 4 bases, with 7 bases between. This CDR3 spans 12 amino acids. Drawing the rest from reference TRBV7-8 and TRBJ2-5, the complete variable domain is GAGVSQSPRYKVAKRGQDVALRCDPISGHVSLFWYQQALGQGPEFLTYFQNEAQLDKSGLPSDRFFAERPEGSVSTLKIQRTQQEDSAVYLCASSSQGETQYFGPGTRLLVL.